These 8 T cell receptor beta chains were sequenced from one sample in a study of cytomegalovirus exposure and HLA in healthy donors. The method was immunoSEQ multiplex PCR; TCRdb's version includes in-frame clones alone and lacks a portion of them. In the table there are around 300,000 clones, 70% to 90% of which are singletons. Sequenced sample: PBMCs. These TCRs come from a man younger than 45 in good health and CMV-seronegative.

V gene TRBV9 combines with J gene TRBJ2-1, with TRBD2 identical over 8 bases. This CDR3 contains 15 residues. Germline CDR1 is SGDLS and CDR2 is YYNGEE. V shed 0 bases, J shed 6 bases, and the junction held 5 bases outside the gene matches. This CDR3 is CASSVGGSGANEQFF. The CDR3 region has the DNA TGTGCCAGCAGCGTAGGGGGTAGCGGGGCCAATGAGCAGTTCTTC.

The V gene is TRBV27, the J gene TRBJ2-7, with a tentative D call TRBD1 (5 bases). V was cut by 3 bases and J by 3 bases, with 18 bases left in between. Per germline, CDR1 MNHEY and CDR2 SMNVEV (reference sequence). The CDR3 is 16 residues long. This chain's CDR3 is CASSLSSQGGVYEQYF. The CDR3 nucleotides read TGTGCCAGCAGTTTGTCGAGCCAGGGTGGTGTCTACGAGCAGTACTTC.

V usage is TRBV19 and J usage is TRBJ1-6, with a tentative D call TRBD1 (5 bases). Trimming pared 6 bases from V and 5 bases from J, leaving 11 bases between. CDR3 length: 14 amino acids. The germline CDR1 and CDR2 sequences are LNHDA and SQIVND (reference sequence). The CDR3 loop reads CASRLTEDNSPLHF. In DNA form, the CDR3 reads TGTGCCAGTAGACTGACAGAAGATAATTCACCCCTCCACTTT.

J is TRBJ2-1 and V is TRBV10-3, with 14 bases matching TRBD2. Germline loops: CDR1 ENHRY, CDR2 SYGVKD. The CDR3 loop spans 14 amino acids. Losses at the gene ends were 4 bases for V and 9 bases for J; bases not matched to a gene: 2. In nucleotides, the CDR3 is TGTGCCATCAGTGCCGGGACTAGCGGGGGTGAGCAGTTCTTC. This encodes CAISAGTSGGEQFF.

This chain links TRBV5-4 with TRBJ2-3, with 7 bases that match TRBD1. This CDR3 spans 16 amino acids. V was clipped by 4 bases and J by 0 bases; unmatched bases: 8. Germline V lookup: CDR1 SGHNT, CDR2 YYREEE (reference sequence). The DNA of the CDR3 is TGTGCCAGCAGCCGGGACAGATCTTCTAGCACAGATACGCAGTATTTT. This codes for CASSRDRSSSTDTQYF.

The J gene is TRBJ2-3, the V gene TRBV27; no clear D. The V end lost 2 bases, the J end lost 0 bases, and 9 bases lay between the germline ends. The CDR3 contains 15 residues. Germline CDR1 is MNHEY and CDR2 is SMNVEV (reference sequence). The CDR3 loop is CASSLGLSSTDTQYF. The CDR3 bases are TGTGCCAGCAGTTTAGGGCTTTCTAGCACAGATACGCAGTATTTT.

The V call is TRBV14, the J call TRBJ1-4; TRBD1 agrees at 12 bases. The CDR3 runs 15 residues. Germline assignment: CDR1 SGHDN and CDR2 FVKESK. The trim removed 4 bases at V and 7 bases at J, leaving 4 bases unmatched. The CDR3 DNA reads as TGTGCCAGCAGCCCCCGGGACAGGGGGCTTGAAAAACTGTTTTTT. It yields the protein CASSPRDRGLEKLFF. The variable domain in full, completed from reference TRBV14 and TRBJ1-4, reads EAGVTQFPSHSVIEKGQTVTLRCDPISGHDNLYWYRRVMGKEIKFLLHFVKESKQDESGMPNNRFLAERTGGTYSTLKVQPAELEDSGVYFCASSPRDRGLEKLFFGSGTQLSVL.

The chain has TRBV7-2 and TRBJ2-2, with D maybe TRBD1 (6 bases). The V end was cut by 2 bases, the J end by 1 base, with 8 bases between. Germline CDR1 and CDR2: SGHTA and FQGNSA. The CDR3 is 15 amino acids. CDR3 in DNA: TGTGCCAGCAGCTTACAGGGACAGAACACCGGGGAGCTGTTTTTT. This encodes CASSLQGQNTGELFF.